The source of this T cell receptor (beta chain) is a study of post-analysis software for immune sequencing data. Study-wide points: The study found significantly lower normalized Chao1 diversity in multiple sclerosis patients than in controls.

With V trimmed by 0 bases and J by 4 bases, 6 bases remained unmatched. Germline CDR1 SGHVS, CDR2 FQNEAQ. CDR3 length: 17 residues. TCR beta libraries were prepared from cDNA with unique molecular identifiers. TCRdb analysed the PCR reads with MiXCR anew, one entry per CDR3 protein. This table holds about 160,000 distinct CDR3 sequences, under 40% found once. Regarding this clonotype: Its antigen remains unidentified.

This chain joins TRBV7-8 and TRBJ2-2, with TRBD1 identical over 9 bases. The receptor was isolated from a girl aged 10 to 17 with multiple sclerosis. Sequencing was performed on blood, taken after autologous hematopoietic stem cell transplantation. CDR3 DNA sequence: TGTGCCAGCAGCTTAGCGTCGACAGGGGGTTTCACCGGGGAGCTGTTTTTT. Translation: CASSLASTGGFTGELFF.